These 20 T cell receptor beta chains were all obtained from the same sample, sequenced in a study of human T cells and chemical hapten exposure (dated by TCRdb to the early 2020s). Explained via the paper, the time point label denotes: patch test 2, 6 weeks after DPC sensitization. The sample's treatment or condition label is to be understood as: therapeutic diphenylcyclopropenone sensitization with weekly scalp DPC. The protocol used for the library was RACE. The data were produced on a NextSeq 500. TCRdb redid the processing of the public reads, applying fastp at Q25 and MiXCR, and retained in-frame beta chains. CDR3 protein sequences are deduplicated, and each keeps its most common genes and DNA. The sample yields 350,000 to 400,000 distinct CDR3 sequences; around 6% were counted once. The ten largest clones take up about 5.4% of the sample. This sample comprised whole blood, obtained in connection with sensitization to the hapten diphenylcyclopropenone (DPC). The receptors shown here come from a woman between 18 and 30 years old with alopecia areata. Some clones in this sample may be carry-over from other donors' samples.

This clonotype was counted between two and nine times. This sequence joins TRBV10-3 and TRBJ2-3; the D call may be TRBD1 or TRBD2 (7 bases each). The CDR3 is 13 residues long. Germline CDR1 is ENHRY and CDR2 is SYGVKD. Trimming removed 11 bases from V and 2 bases from J, with 14 bases in between. The CDR3 DNA follows: TGTGCCTCTGCAGGGGGGGCCACAGATACGCAGTATTTT. Amino acid sequence: CASAGGATDTQYF.

This clonotype was recorded many times. The J gene is TRBJ1-1, the V gene TRBV7-9; TRBD1 agrees at 8 bases. Germline values: CDR1 SEHNR, CDR2 FQNEAQ (reference sequence). The CDR3 consists of 14 residues. V shed 8 bases and J 3 bases; nucleotides not matched to a gene: 8. CDR3 DNA sequence: TGTGCCAGCTCCGACAGGGGCGGCGACACTGAAGCTTTCTTT. Its translation is CASSDRGGDTEAFF. Supplemented by reference TRBV7-9 and TRBJ1-1, the full variable domain reads DTGVSQNPRHKITKRGQNVTFRCDPISEHNRLYWYRQTLGQGPEFLTYFQNEAQLEKSRLLSDRFSAERPKGSFSTLEIQRTEQGDSAMYLCASSDRGGDTEAFFGQGTRLTVV.

The V call is TRBV6-5, the J call TRBJ1-2; 7 bases agree with TRBD1. Germline CDR1 and CDR2: MNHEY and SVGAGI. The V gene end was trimmed by 5 bases and the J gene end by 3 bases; junction bases not matched to a gene: 9. This CDR3 is 15 amino acids long. Here the CDR3 reads CASSPKTGWHYGYTF. CDR3 DNA sequence: TGTGCCAGCAGTCCAAAGACAGGGTGGCACTATGGCTACACCTTC.

The genes are TRBV10-3 and TRBJ1-5; D is perhaps TRBD1 (5 bases). Trimming cost V 5 bases and J 7 bases, with 12 bases left between them. This CDR3 is 13 amino acids long. Germline-derived CDR1 and CDR2 are ENHRY and SYGVKD. The CDR3 reads CAISTMTDQPQHF. CDR3 in DNA: TGTGCCATCAGTACCATGACAGACCAGCCCCAGCATTTT.

Details on this clonotype: A single base separates this from a much larger clone, so it may be a read error. The gene calls are TRBV7-9 and TRBJ1-1; tentative D call: TRBD1 (5 bases). The CDR3 has 12 residues. The V end lost 8 bases, the J end lost 7 bases, and 14 bases lay between the germline ends. Germline V gives CDR1 SEHNR, CDR2 FQNEAQ (reference sequence). The CDR3 loop reads CASGDGEVEAFF. The CDR3 bases are TGTGCCAGCGGGGACGGGGAAGTTGAAGCTTTCTTT.

The CDR3 protein is CASSFTRALQETQYF. CDR3 nucleotides: TGTGCCAGCAGCTTTACCAGGGCCCTCCAAGAGACCCAGTACTTC. V gene TRBV7-9 combines with J gene TRBJ2-5, with a weak D call TRBD1 (5 bases). The germline V gene encodes CDR1 SEHNR and CDR2 FQNEAQ (reference sequence). The CDR3 totals 15 residues. V lost 3 bases to trimming and J lost 1 base, with 12 bases between them.

This clonotype was detected only a few times. The rearrangement links TRBV12-3 or TRBV12-4 to TRBJ2-3, with TRBD1 identical over 8 bases. The junction had 8 bases not matched to a gene; V was cut back by 6 bases and J by 6 bases. The CDR3 is 14 residues long. As DNA, the CDR3 is TGTGCCAGCAGCCCCGGGACAGGAGGGGATACGCAGTATTTT. This sequence encodes CASSPGTGGDTQYF.

The chain recombines TRBV10-3 with TRBJ2-2; D is ambiguous. Germline values: CDR1 ENHRY, CDR2 SYGVKD. V lost 7 bases and J lost 0, with 12 bases in between. The CDR3 length is 15 residues. The CDR3 DNA reads as TGTGCCATCAAGGACGGACCCGCGAACACCGGGGAGCTGTTTTTT. Its protein product is CAIKDGPANTGELFF.

In this sample, this clonotype turned up a few times. The rearrangement uses TRBV6-5 and TRBJ2-5; 7 nucleotides align to TRBD2. The CDR3 totals 13 residues. Germline lookup yields CDR1 MNHEY and CDR2 SVGAGI. V gave up 8 bases and J gave up 4 bases; unmatched junction bases: 7. CDR3 amino acids: CASGRPGGETQYF. DNA for the CDR3: TGTGCCAGCGGCCGACCGGGGGGAGAGACCCAGTACTTC.

This clonotype was observed many times. The chain employs TRBV24-1 and TRBJ1-6; D uncertain. V dropped 9 bases and J dropped 7 bases, with 21 bases sitting between them. This CDR3 is 16 amino acids long. From germline, CDR1 is KGHDR and CDR2 SFDVKD. The CDR3 loop is CATCINIAKMNSPLHF. The CDR3 DNA is TGTGCCACCTGTATAAATATAGCGAAGATGAATTCACCCCTCCACTTT.

This chain joins TRBV11-2 and TRBJ2-1, with 11 bases identical to TRBD2. Germline values: CDR1 SGHAT, CDR2 FQNNGV. This CDR3 is 15 amino acids long. Trimming took 6 bases from V and 7 from J; bases not matched to a gene: 8. The CDR3 DNA sequence: TGTGCCAGCAGACCCCTAGCGGGGGGTAGGAATGAGCAGTTCTTC. It codes for CASRPLAGGRNEQFF.

This clonotype was picked up one time. A read error may be the cause here, since a much bigger clone is one base away. This chain links TRBV4-2 with TRBJ2-3; 10 nucleotides agree with TRBD2. The CDR3 extends over 19 amino acids. Per the germline V gene, CDR1 is LGHNA and CDR2 is YNFKEQ. CDR3: CASSQVAGLAGASTDTQFF. CDR3 coding DNA: TGTGCCAGCAGCCAAGTGGCAGGGCTAGCGGGGGCGAGCACAGATACGCAGTTTTTT.

The chain carries TRBV12-3 or TRBV12-4 and TRBJ1-5, with 9 bases lining up with TRBD1. This CDR3 is built from 13 residues. J gave up 7 bases and V 5 bases, and 3 bases lay outside the gene matches. The CDR3 bases are TGTGCCAGCAGTCCGGGACAGGGACAGCCCCAGCATTTT. This gives the protein CASSPGQGQPQHF.

The gene calls are TRBV12-3 or TRBV12-4 and TRBJ2-5; D not resolved. The V end lost 0 bases, the J end lost 5 bases, and 13 bases lay between the germline ends. The CDR3 loop spans 15 amino acids. CDR3 amino acids: CASSLAHGVHETQYF. In DNA, the CDR3 is TGTGCCAGCAGTTTAGCGCATGGGGTCCATGAGACCCAGTACTTC.

Many counts were recorded for this clonotype. The chain combines TRBV6-6 with TRBJ1-1; TRBD1 agrees at 9 bases. Germline CDR1 MNHNY, CDR2 SVGAGI (reference sequence). The ends lost 6 bases at V and 2 bases at J; junction bases unmatched: 1. CDR3 length: 13 amino acids. The CDR3 here is CASRTGGNTEAFF. The CDR3 DNA sequence: TGTGCCAGCAGGACAGGGGGTAACACTGAAGCTTTCTTT.

This clonotype occurred many times. The J gene is TRBJ1-4, the V gene TRBV7-9, with 7 bases fitting TRBD1. Germline CDR1 and CDR2: SEHNR and FQNEAQ (reference sequence). Trimming cost V 1 base and J 7 bases; bases outside gene matches: 0. The CDR3 consists of 13 residues. CDR3 loop: CASSLEGAEKLFF. The CDR3 region has the DNA TGTGCCAGCAGCTTAGAGGGGGCTGAAAAACTGTTTTTT.

The rearrangement uses TRBV7-2 and TRBJ1-1; D unresolved. CDR1 SGHTA and CDR2 FQGNSA come from the germline V gene. The CDR3 spans 16 residues. Trimming left V 1 base short and J 2 bases short, with 14 bases between. CDR3 in amino acids: CASSLVGKISNTEAFF. The DNA of the CDR3 is TGTGCCAGCAGCTTAGTCGGGAAAATTTCAAACACTGAAGCTTTCTTT.

This clonotype was found many times. The chain is built from TRBV20-1 and TRBJ1-1; 7 bases line up with TRBD1. The CDR3 has 13 residues. Germline lookup yields CDR1 DFQATT and CDR2 SNEGSKA (reference sequence). V shed 3 bases and J 7 bases; nucleotides not matched to a gene: 8. For the CDR3, the DNA is TGCAGTGCTAGCGGGACAGCTAACTTTGAAGCTTTCTTT. Protein sequence: CSASGTANFEAFF.

This chain joins TRBV5-1 and TRBJ2-5; D is perhaps TRBD2 (6 bases). V lost 9 bases and J lost 5, with 17 bases in between. Germline CDR1 and CDR2: SGHRS and YFSETQ. The CDR3 runs 13 residues. The CDR3 DNA reads TGCGCCACCGGGAGACAGTCTGGGGAGACCCAGTACTTC. It is translated as CATGRQSGETQYF.

The chain is built from TRBV6-5 and TRBJ2-1, with 11 bases identical to TRBD2. Germline CDR1 is MNHEY and CDR2 is SVGAGI. The CDR3 consists of 17 residues. The V gene end was trimmed by 1 base and the J gene end by 7 bases; junction bases not matched to a gene: 9. CDR3 DNA: TGTGCCAGCAGTTACTTTAAAACTAGCGGGGGTCTGAATGAGCAGTTCTTC. Encoded protein: CASSYFKTSGGLNEQFF.